This TCR beta chain was retrieved from a study of T cell responses to AZD1222 COVID-19 vaccine. Study as a whole: The analysis combined second doses at about 4 or about 12 weeks. Whole-study findings and limits: Spike-specific TCR breadth and depth rose after two AZD1222 doses. Among those given AZD1222, only five or six were seropositive at baseline.

The protocol was immunoSEQ multiplex PCR, while the TCRdb copy is restricted to in-frame clones and leaves out a portion. The sample carries about 100,000 clones, roughly 90% recorded once. Of note for this clone: Its target is unknown.

The ends lost 3 bases at V and 4 bases at J; junction bases unmatched: 4. Germline loops: CDR1 SGHDT, CDR2 YYEEEE. This CDR3 contains 15 residues. Sample: peripheral blood, taken on day 0 of AZD1222 vaccination. The TCR originated in an adult in good health. This chain uses TRBV5-6 with TRBJ2-5, with 12 nucleotides matching TRBD1. The CDR3 spells CASSYGTGGTETQYF. The CDR3 nucleotides read TGTGCCAGCAGCTACGGGACAGGGGGCACAGAGACCCAGTACTTC.